This TCR beta chain came from a study of CD8 T cell repertoires and HIV-1 epitope variants. Overall study context: Separate wells received one of Twenty-five Gag or Nef variant peptides. T cells were cultured for 10 days with cytokines added on days 3 and 7. Study-level results: Of eight or nine antigen-specific beta clonotypes, 6 or 7 appeared to cross-react with escape variants.

Method: immunoSEQ multiplex PCR; TCRdb's copy keeps in-frame clones and lacks some. The repertoire holds about 95,000 clones, roughly four fifths seen once, with more than 25% in the top ten. V lost 2 bases, J lost 3 bases, and 8 bases lay in between. The germline V gene encodes CDR1 MDHEN and CDR2 SYDVKM. This CDR3 region has 13 residues. On this clone: The target antigen is unknown.

The receptor was isolated from a male donor with HIV. The J gene is TRBJ2-7, the V gene TRBV28, with unresolved D. Sequences were obtained from uncultured baseline CD8+ T cells from peripheral blood mononuclear cells (PBMCs). Here the CDR3 reads CASSLARVYEQYF. The CDR3 DNA sequence: TGTGCCAGCAGTTTAGCCCGGGTCTACGAGCAGTACTTC.